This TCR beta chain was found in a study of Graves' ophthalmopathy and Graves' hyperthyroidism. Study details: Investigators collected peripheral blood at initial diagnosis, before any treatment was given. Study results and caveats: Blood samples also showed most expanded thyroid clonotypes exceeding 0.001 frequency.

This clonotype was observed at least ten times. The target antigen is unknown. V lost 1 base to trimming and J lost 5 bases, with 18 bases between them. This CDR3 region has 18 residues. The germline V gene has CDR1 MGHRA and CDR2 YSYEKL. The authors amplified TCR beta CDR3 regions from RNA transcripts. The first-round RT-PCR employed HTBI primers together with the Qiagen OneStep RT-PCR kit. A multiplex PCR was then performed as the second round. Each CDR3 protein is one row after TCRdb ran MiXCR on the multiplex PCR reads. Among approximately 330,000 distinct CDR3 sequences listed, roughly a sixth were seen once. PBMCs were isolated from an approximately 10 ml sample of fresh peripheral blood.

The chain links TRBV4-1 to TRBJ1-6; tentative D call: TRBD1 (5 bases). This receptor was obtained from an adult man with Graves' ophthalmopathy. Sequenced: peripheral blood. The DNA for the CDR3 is TGCGCCAGCAGCCAAGCTACTCCCGGGGCAGCAGATAATTCACCCCTCCACTTT. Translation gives CASSQATPGAADNSPLHF.